The 26 T cell receptor beta chains given below trace back to one sample, sequenced in a study of blood T cell repertoires in COVID-19 (dated by TCRdb to the early 2020s). Library preparation was by the immunoSEQ multiplex PCR assay. TCRdb took over this immuneACCESS table, retaining in-frame rearrangements with V and J assigned. Such tables are incomplete; in checked studies, under half of the missing clones stem from an unresolved V gene, and the remainder is unexplained. The sample table lists 200,000 to 250,000 clones, 80% of them with a count of one. Clones ranked in the top ten supply 4.3% of the sample. Sample: PBMCs or T cells enriched from blood (not recorded which). The receptors stem from a man aged 25-45 years with acute COVID-19.

The CDR3, as DNA: TGTGCCTCGTCTTTTCGCGGGGGGTTGACAGATACGCAGTATTTT. Its translation: CASSFRGGLTDTQYF. The V and J genes are TRBV5-4 and TRBJ2-3, with TRBD2 matching over 8 bases. V trimming: 10 bases; J trimming: 3 bases; junction bases outside the gene matches: 13. There are 15 residues in the CDR3. CDR1 and CDR2 (germline): SGHNT, YYREEE (reference sequence).

The rearrangement uses TRBV5-6 and TRBJ2-2; a possible D gene is TRBD1 (6 bases). V lost 0 bases and J lost 4, with 13 bases in between. The germline V gene has CDR1 SGHDT and CDR2 YYEEEE. The CDR3 length is 16 residues. The CDR3 here is CASSLDGGRGTGELFF. In DNA form, the CDR3 reads TGTGCCAGCAGCTTGGACGGTGGCAGGGGCACCGGGGAGCTGTTTTTT.

The CDR3 spells CASKIGGQTKWGFEKLFF. The CDR3 DNA sequence: TGCGCCAGCAAGATAGGAGGACAGACAAAATGGGGTTTCGAAAAACTGTTTTTT. The chain is built from TRBV5-1 and TRBJ1-4, with D maybe TRBD1 (6 bases). The CDR3 totals 18 residues. Germline CDR1 reads SGHRS; CDR2 reads YFSETQ. Between the trimmed V and J ends, which lost 6 bases and 8 bases, there was a span of 29 bases.

The chain couples TRBV5-1 to TRBJ2-3; 7 nucleotides match TRBD2. Germline assignment: CDR1 SGHRS and CDR2 YFSETQ. V shed 2 bases, J shed 3 bases, and the junction held 0 bases outside the gene matches. The CDR3 is made up of 13 amino acids. CDR3 sequence reads: CASSFGGTDTQYF. The CDR3 DNA is TGCGCCAGCAGCTTCGGGGGGACAGATACGCAGTATTTT. The whole variable domain, remainder taken from reference TRBV5-1 and TRBJ2-3, is KAGVTQTPRYLIKTRGQQVTLSCSPISGHRSVSWYQQTPGQGLQFLFEYFSETQRNKGNFPGRFSGRQFSNSRSEMNVSTLELGDSALYLCASSFGGTDTQYFGPGTRLTVL.

J is TRBJ1-2 and V is TRBV12-5; D is possibly TRBD1 (6 bases). The germline gives CDR1 LGHNT, CDR2 FRNRAP. V dropped 7 bases and J dropped 5 bases, with 14 bases sitting between them. The CDR3 loop spans 13 amino acids. This chain's CDR3 is CASAGPTGYGYTF. CDR3 coding DNA: TGTGCTAGTGCCGGACCGACAGGATATGGCTACACCTTC.

The rearrangement joins TRBV6-1 to TRBJ2-2; D not certain. The germline V and J ends were trimmed by 3 bases and 1 base, with 9 bases remaining between them. Per germline, CDR1 MNHNS and CDR2 SASEGT. The CDR3 spans 15 residues. The CDR3 is CASSDSIVNTGELFF. The CDR3 DNA sequence: TGTGCCAGCAGTGATTCTATAGTGAACACCGGGGAGCTGTTTTTT.

The genes are TRBV6-5 and TRBJ1-5; D not certain. The germline V gene encodes CDR1 MNHEY and CDR2 SVGAGI. Trimming stripped 5 bases from V and 2 bases from J, with 10 bases between. The CDR3 sequence is 14 residues long. The CDR3 nucleotides read TGTGCCAGCAGTCTCCGGGAGGGCAATCAGCCCCAGCATTTT. This codes for CASSLREGNQPQHF.

V is TRBV5-5 and J is TRBJ2-7, with no clear D. Trimming took 1 base from V and 0 from J, leaving 11 bases between them. The CDR3 contains 15 residues. Germline CDR1 reads SGHKS; CDR2 reads YYEKEE (reference sequence). CDR3 in DNA: TGTGCCAGCAGCTTGTTCCCGGGTTCCTCCTACGAGCAGTACTTC. It encodes CASSLFPGSSYEQYF.

The rearrangement uses TRBV27 and TRBJ2-3; TRBD2 might be the D (5 bases). V lost 3 bases and J 5 bases, leaving 9 bases between the germline ends. The CDR3 loop spans 13 amino acids. The germline CDR1 and CDR2 sequences are MNHEY and SMNVEV (reference sequence). The CDR3 region has the DNA TGTGCCAGCAGTTTCCGGGGTCAAGATACGCAGTATTTT. Amino acids: CASSFRGQDTQYF.

This clone appeared a few times. In DNA form, the CDR3 reads TGTGCCAGCAGTTTAAATCTACCCAATTCACCCCTCCACTTT. Residues: CASSLNLPNSPLHF. The chain has TRBV28 and TRBJ1-6; D remains unclear. Germline V gene sequence: CDR1 MDHEN, CDR2 SYDVKM. V lost 2 bases to trimming and J lost 7 bases, with 9 bases between them. The CDR3 runs 14 residues. Drawing the rest from reference TRBV28 and TRBJ1-6, the complete variable domain is DVKVTQSSRYLVKRTGEKVFLECVQDMDHENMFWYRQDPGLGLRLIYFSYDVKMKEKGDIPEGYSVSREKKERFSLILESASTNQTSMYLCASSLNLPNSPLHFGNGTRLTVT.

A single count supports this clone. This chain joins TRBV19 and TRBJ1-5, with TRBD1 as a possible D gene (5 bases). This CDR3 is 13 amino acids long. The germline V and J ends were trimmed by 7 bases and 6 bases, with 13 bases remaining between them. Germline values: CDR1 LNHDA, CDR2 SQIVND (reference sequence). The CDR3 sequence: CASTVVGGQPQHF. CDR3 nucleotides: TGTGCCAGTACGGTGGTCGGGGGTCAGCCCCAGCATTTT.

The chain links TRBV28 to TRBJ2-7, with D tentatively TRBD1 (5 bases). This CDR3 is 15 amino acids long. The V end was cut by 6 bases, the J end by 0 bases, with 15 bases between. Germline assignment: CDR1 MDHEN and CDR2 SYDVKM. CDR3 DNA sequence: TGTGCCAGCAGCCGTCTCTCAGGGTTCTCCTACGAGCAGTACTTC. This codes for CASSRLSGFSYEQYF.

The gene calls are TRBV19 and TRBJ1-2; possible D gene TRBD1, 6 bases. This CDR3 spans 13 amino acids. From germline, CDR1 is LNHDA and CDR2 SQIVND (reference sequence). The V end lost 7 bases, the J end lost 4 bases, and 13 bases lay between the germline ends. The CDR3, as DNA: TGTGCCAGTAATTACAGGGCGTCCTATGGCTACACCTTC. This codes for CASNYRASYGYTF.

The table lists this clone with a count of one. This chain links TRBV10-2 with TRBJ1-1; the D is unclear. Germline V lookup: CDR1 WSHSY, CDR2 SAAADI. Trimming stripped 7 bases from V and 0 bases from J, with 9 bases between. The CDR3 contains 13 residues. The CDR3 region is CASTVIMNTEAFF. In DNA, the CDR3 is TGCGCCAGCACGGTGATCATGAACACTGAAGCTTTCTTT.

The rearrangement joins TRBV11-2 to TRBJ1-2; 9 bases fit TRBD1. The J segment lost 6 bases and the V segment lost 5 bases, leaving 4 bases of the junction unmatched. This CDR3 is built from 13 residues. Germline loops: CDR1 SGHAT, CDR2 FQNNGV. CDR3 residues: CASSTQGADGYTF. The CDR3 DNA sequence: TGTGCCAGCAGCACACAGGGGGCAGATGGCTACACCTTC.

The CDR3 region has the DNA TGTGCCAGCAGTGAAATAGCGGCGTCCTCCTATAATTCACCCCTCCACTTT. Encoded protein: CASSEIAASSYNSPLHF. The chain links TRBV6-1 to TRBJ1-6; D uncertain. The CDR3 extends over 17 amino acids. Germline CDR1 reads MNHNS; CDR2 reads SASEGT. V gave up 2 bases and J gave up 0 bases, with 11 bases separating them.

The V gene is TRBV9, the J gene TRBJ1-1; D perhaps matches TRBD1 (5 bases). V gave up 4 bases and J gave up 5 bases, with 24 bases separating them. Germline V gene data show CDR1 as SGDLS and CDR2 as YYNGEE. This CDR3 contains 17 residues. As DNA, the CDR3 is TGTGCCAGCAGCTCAAGCCCCGGAGGGCGGGGCGGGACTGAAGCTTTCTTT. This encodes CASSSSPGGRGGTEAFF.

This clone appeared a few times. V gene TRBV5-5 combines with J gene TRBJ1-3; D unclear. Germline V gene data show CDR1 as SGHKS and CDR2 as YYEKEE (reference sequence). The CDR3 loop spans 15 amino acids. V lost 3 bases to trimming and J lost 0 bases, with 10 bases between them. The CDR3 region is CASSYERVSGNTIYF. The DNA for the CDR3 is TGTGCCAGCAGCTATGAGCGGGTCTCTGGAAACACCATATATTTT.

The sample holds a few counts of this clone. The chain employs TRBV6-4 and TRBJ2-2, with TRBD2 matching 10 bases. J gave up 6 bases and V 0 bases, and 1 base lay outside the gene matches. Germline loops: CDR1 MRHNA, CDR2 SNTAGT. The CDR3 extends over 15 amino acids. This chain's CDR3 is CASSDSAGGPGELFF. The CDR3, as DNA: TGTGCCAGCAGTGACTCAGCGGGGGGGCCCGGGGAGCTGTTTTTT.

This clone came up a few times. The chain recombines TRBV7-3 with TRBJ1-6, with 8 bases aligning to TRBD1. The CDR3 is 15 amino acids. Germline CDR1 is SGHTA and CDR2 is FQGTGA. V lost 5 bases and J lost 3; bases outside the gene matches: 3. The CDR3 DNA reads TGTGCCAGCAGCCCACAGGGGGACTATAATTCACCCCTCCACTTT. Encoded protein: CASSPQGDYNSPLHF.

The chain links TRBV9 to TRBJ2-4; tentatively, D is TRBD2 (6 bases). The CDR3 contains 13 residues. V was pared by 4 bases and J by 6 bases, with 11 bases between. Germline V gene lookup returns CDR1 SGDLS and CDR2 YYNGEE. The CDR3 region is CASSLPGGNIQYF. CDR3 sequence (DNA): TGTGCCAGCAGCTTACCCGGGGGAAACATTCAGTACTTC. Together with reference TRBV9 and TRBJ2-4, the CDR3 gives the full variable domain: DSGVTQTPKHLITATGQRVTLRCSPRSGDLSVYWYQQSLDQGLQFLIQYYNGEERAKGNILERFSAQQFPDLHSELNLSSLELGDSALYFCASSLPGGNIQYFGAGTRLSVL.

The chain joins TRBV3-1 (or the pseudogene TRBV3-2) to TRBJ1-2; a weak D match, TRBD1 (5 bases). Germline CDR1 reads LGHDT; CDR2 reads YNNKEL (reference sequence). Trimming shortened V by 1 base and J by 4 bases, and 7 bases separated the two germline ends. CDR3 length: 13 residues. The CDR3 loop reads CASSQGQTYGYTF. DNA of the CDR3: TGTGCCAGCAGCCAAGGACAGACCTATGGCTACACCTTC.

This CDR3 is CASSYSREMSGTGQETQYF. DNA of the CDR3: TGTGCCAGCAGTTACTCGCGGGAGATGAGTGGGACAGGCCAAGAGACCCAGTACTTC. This chain connects TRBV6-2 or TRBV6-3 to TRBJ2-5, with D possibly TRBD1 on 8 matching bases. The CDR3 covers 19 residues. V shed 0 bases and J shed 1 base, with 21 bases lying between them. Germline V gene sequence: CDR1 MNHEY, CDR2 SVGEGT.

The chain carries TRBV6-5 and TRBJ2-3, with D possibly being TRBD1 (6 bases). V dropped 0 bases and J dropped 4 bases, with 8 bases sitting between them. In germline, CDR1 is MNHEY, CDR2 SVGAGI. The CDR3 has 14 amino acids. The CDR3 DNA is TGTGCCAGCAGTTACTCGGGGGCCCCAGATACGCAGTATTTT. Protein product: CASSYSGAPDTQYF.

The V call is TRBV7-2, the J call TRBJ2-3; TRBD2 might be the D (7 bases). This CDR3 has 17 amino acids. Trimming took 1 base from V and 0 from J, leaving 14 bases between them. CDR1 and CDR2 (germline): SGHTA, FQGNSA. The CDR3 is CASSLVAAGASTDTQYF. CDR3 nucleotides: TGTGCCAGCAGCTTAGTTGCGGCGGGGGCTAGCACAGATACGCAGTATTTT.

This rearrangement joins TRBV9 to TRBJ1-2; 7 bases map to TRBD1. CDR1 is SGDLS, CDR2 YYNGEE, per germline. V lost 4 bases to trimming and J lost 8 bases; unmatched junction nucleotides: 11. This CDR3 contains 14 residues. This CDR3 is CASSPGQVKRGYTF. The CDR3 DNA reads TGTGCCAGCAGCCCCGGACAGGTCAAAAGAGGCTACACCTTC. Looking up the rest from reference TRBV9 and TRBJ1-2 gives the full variable domain: DSGVTQTPKHLITATGQRVTLRCSPRSGDLSVYWYQQSLDQGLQFLIQYYNGEERAKGNILERFSAQQFPDLHSELNLSSLELGDSALYFCASSPGQVKRGYTFGSGTRLTVV.